The 19 T cell receptor beta chains below all came from one sample that was sequenced in a study of T cells expressing NK-cell markers. TCRdb reprocessed the 5' RACE reads and stores each CDR3 protein as one record, lacking DNA. This table lists about 8,000 distinct CDR3 sequences. The sequenced material came from blood T cells: a sorted CD56 or NKG2C T cell subset, CD4+ or CD8+ T cells, or bulk PBMC T cells (not recorded which). The receptor source for this set is a man between 18 and 29 years old in good health.

This sequence joins TRBV6-4 and TRBJ2-2. CDR1 is MRHNA and CDR2 is SNTAGT in the germline V gene. The CDR3 is 13 amino acids. CDR3 sequence reads: CASSDSDTGELFF.

This clonotype registers medium-sized by frequency. V usage is TRBV7-6 and J usage is TRBJ2-1; without DNA, the TCRdb call of TRBD2 cannot be checked. Germline CDR1 reads SGHVS; CDR2 reads FNYEAQ. This CDR3 region has 20 residues. The CDR3 here is CASSSSGRALRIPQIDEQFF.

The J gene is TRBJ2-7, the V gene TRBV28; TCRdb's D call of TRBD1 is untestable without DNA. This CDR3 has 16 residues. Germline-derived CDR1 and CDR2 are MDHEN and SYDVKM. CDR3 amino acids: CASREILQEFSYEQYF.

The chain is built from TRBV14 and TRBJ1-2. The CDR3 spans 13 residues. Per the germline V gene, CDR1 is SGHDN and CDR2 is FVKESK. CDR3 region: CASSLTVNYGYTF.

The CDR3: CASSLDGRPLSYEQYF. V is TRBV7-2 and J is TRBJ2-7; absent DNA, TCRdb's TRBD2 call cannot be checked. The CDR3 contains 16 residues. Germline V gene lookup returns CDR1 SGHTA and CDR2 FQGNSA. Full variable domain (rest looked up from reference TRBV7-2 and TRBJ2-7): GAGVSQSPSNKVTEKGKDVELRCDPISGHTALYWYRQSLGQGLEFLIYFQGNSAPDKSGLPSDRFSAERTGGSVSTLTIQRTQQEDSAVYLCASSLDGRPLSYEQYFGPGTRLTVT.

J is TRBJ2-2 and V is TRBV30. The CDR3 contains 15 residues. Germline assignment: CDR1 GTSNPN and CDR2 SVGIG (reference sequence). CDR3 region: CAWSVATYNTGELFF. The entire variable domain, with the rest obtained from reference TRBV30 and TRBJ2-2, is as follows: SQTIHQWPATLVQPVGSPLSLECTVEGTSNPNLYWYRQAAGRGLQLLFYSVGIGQISSEVPQNLSASRPQDRQFILSSKKLLLSDSGFYLCAWSVATYNTGELFFGEGSRLTVL.

V and J are TRBV7-2 and TRBJ2-7. Germline loops: CDR1 SGHTA, CDR2 FQGNSA. The CDR3 contains 17 residues. Here the CDR3 reads CASSLSARRIGDYEQYF. The full variable domain, rest sourced from reference TRBV7-2 and TRBJ2-7, is GAGVSQSPSNKVTEKGKDVELRCDPISGHTALYWYRQSLGQGLEFLIYFQGNSAPDKSGLPSDRFSAERTGGSVSTLTIQRTQQEDSAVYLCASSLSARRIGDYEQYFGPGTRLTVT.

The chain joins TRBV19 to TRBJ1-5; the D call of TRBD1 rests on TCRdb alone, since no DNA is present to check it. The germline V gene has CDR1 LNHDA and CDR2 SQIVND (reference sequence). The CDR3 sequence is 14 residues long. The CDR3 protein is CASSTPGARQPQHF.

This clonotype ranks as medium-sized in terms of frequency. The gene calls are TRBV27 and TRBJ2-7. CDR1 MNHEY and CDR2 SMNVEV come from the germline V gene (reference sequence). The CDR3 loop spans 13 amino acids. Here the CDR3 reads CASSLSLSYEQYF.

This chain uses TRBV6-1 with TRBJ1-1. From germline, CDR1 is MNHNS and CDR2 SASEGT. The CDR3 consists of 13 residues. The CDR3 spells CASSELGDTEAFF.

The genes are TRBV6-2 or TRBV6-3 and TRBJ2-5; the D call of TRBD2 rests on TCRdb alone, since no DNA is present to check it. This CDR3 is built from 14 residues. Germline CDR1 reads MNHEY; CDR2 reads SVGEGT. CDR3 region: CASSYRLAGETQYF.

The chain has TRBV2 and TRBJ2-3; the TCRdb D gene call, TRBD1, has no DNA to confirm it. CDR3 length equals 13 residues. CDR1 and CDR2 (germline): SNHLY, FYNNEI. CDR3 region: CARKMGGTDTQYF.

V is TRBV19 and J is TRBJ2-1; no DNA is available, so the TRBD1 call from TCRdb remains unchecked. The germline gives CDR1 LNHDA, CDR2 SQIVND (reference sequence). The length of the CDR3 is 11 residues. The CDR3 reads CASRKGTEQFF.

The chain recombines TRBV27 with TRBJ1-2; the TRBD1 assignment by TCRdb is unverifiable without DNA. Germline loops: CDR1 MNHEY, CDR2 SMNVEV (reference sequence). This CDR3 has 13 amino acids. CDR3 sequence: CASSLFRDYGYTF.

This clonotype registers medium-sized by frequency. The V call is TRBV9, the J call TRBJ2-3. The CDR3 covers 13 residues. Germline CDR1 SGDLS, CDR2 YYNGEE. CDR3 protein: CASSGAFTDTQYF.

The V gene is TRBV19, the J gene TRBJ1-5; the TRBD1 assignment by TCRdb is unverifiable without DNA. CDR3 length: 15 residues. Germline V gene sequence: CDR1 LNHDA, CDR2 SQIVND (reference sequence). The CDR3 region is CASSISDRVSQPQHF. Full variable domain (rest looked up from reference TRBV19 and TRBJ1-5): DGGITQSPKYLFRKEGQNVTLSCEQNLNHDAMYWYRQDPGQGLRLIYYSQIVNDFQKGDIAEGYSVSREKKESFPLTVTSAQKNPTAFYLCASSISDRVSQPQHFGDGTRLSIL.

This chain joins TRBV6-1 and TRBJ1-2; no DNA is available, so the TRBD1 call from TCRdb remains unchecked. In germline, CDR1 is MNHNS, CDR2 SASEGT. The CDR3 is 15 residues long. CDR3 protein: CASSEAGTGIYGYTF.

V and J are TRBV11-3 and TRBJ2-6. This CDR3 spans 16 amino acids. Per the germline V gene, CDR1 is SGHNT and CDR2 is YENEEA. CDR3 sequence reads: CASSLINTAGANVLTF.

In terms of frequency, this clonotype is medium-sized. The J gene is TRBJ2-1, the V gene TRBV4-1; the TRBD2 assignment by TCRdb is unverifiable without DNA. Per the germline V gene, CDR1 is MGHRA and CDR2 is YSYEKL. The CDR3 covers 15 residues. CDR3 loop: CASSQVGEAGGQQFF.